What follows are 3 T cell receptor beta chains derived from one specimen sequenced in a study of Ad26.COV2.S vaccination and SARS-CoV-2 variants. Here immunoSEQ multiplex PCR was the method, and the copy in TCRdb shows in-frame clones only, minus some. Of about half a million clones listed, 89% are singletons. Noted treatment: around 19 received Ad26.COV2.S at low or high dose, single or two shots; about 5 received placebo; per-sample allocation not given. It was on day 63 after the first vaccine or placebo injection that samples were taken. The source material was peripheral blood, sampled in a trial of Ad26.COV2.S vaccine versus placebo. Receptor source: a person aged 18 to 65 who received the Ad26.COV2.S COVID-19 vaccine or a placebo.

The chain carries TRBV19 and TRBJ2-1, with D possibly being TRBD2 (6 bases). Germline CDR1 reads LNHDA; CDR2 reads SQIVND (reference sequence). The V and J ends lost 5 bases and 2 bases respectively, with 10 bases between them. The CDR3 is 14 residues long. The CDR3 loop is CASSAGGPYNEQFF. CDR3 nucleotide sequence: TGTGCCAGTAGTGCCGGAGGGCCCTACAATGAGCAGTTCTTC. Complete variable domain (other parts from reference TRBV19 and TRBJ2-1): DGGITQSPKYLFRKEGQNVTLSCEQNLNHDAMYWYRQDPGQGLRLIYYSQIVNDFQKGDIAEGYSVSREKKESFPLTVTSAQKNPTAFYLCASSAGGPYNEQFFGPGTRLTVL.

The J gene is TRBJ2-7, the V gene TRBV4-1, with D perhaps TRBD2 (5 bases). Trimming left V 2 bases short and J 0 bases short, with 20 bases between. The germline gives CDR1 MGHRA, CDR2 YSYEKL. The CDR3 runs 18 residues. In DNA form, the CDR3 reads TGCGCCAGCAGCCAACAAGCCCCGACTACCTTTAGCTCCTACGAGCAGTACTTC. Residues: CASSQQAPTTFSSYEQYF.

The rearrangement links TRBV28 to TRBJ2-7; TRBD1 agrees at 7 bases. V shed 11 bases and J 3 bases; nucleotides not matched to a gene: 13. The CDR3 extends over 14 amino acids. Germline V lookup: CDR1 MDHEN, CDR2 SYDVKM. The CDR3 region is CAANTGTAGYEQYF. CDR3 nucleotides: TGTGCCGCGAATACCGGGACAGCCGGCTACGAGCAGTACTTC.